These 14 T cell receptor beta chains originate from one sample sequenced in a study of a mutant IDH1 vaccine in newly diagnosed glioma. Antigens for these TCRs are unknown. Time point: week 35, safety follow-up. Mutant IDH1 20-mer peptide, at 300 ug, made up each vaccine dose, with topical imiquimod. Some clones are missing from TCRdb's copy, which holds only in-frame ones; the method was immunoSEQ multiplex PCR. The repertoire holds over 65,000 clones, with roughly 80% as singletons. The specimen comprised PBMCs, sampled from a glioma patient whose treatment included an IDH1 peptide vaccine. The receptors derive from a young man with glioma.

This clone came up a few times. V gene TRBV29-1 combines with J gene TRBJ1-1, with 9 bases matching TRBD1. This CDR3 contains 16 residues. In germline, CDR1 is SQVTM, CDR2 ANQGSEA. After removal of 0 bases from V and 1 base from J, the junction contained 6 bases not matched to a gene. The CDR3 protein is CSVEDHPGQGNTEAFF. Here the CDR3 DNA reads TGCAGCGTTGAAGATCACCCGGGACAGGGGAACACTGAAGCTTTCTTT. The full variable domain, with the rest looked up from reference TRBV29-1 and TRBJ1-1, is SAVISQKPSRDICQRGTSLTIQCQVDSQVTMMFWYRQQPGQSLTLIATANQGSEATYESGFVIDKFPISRPNLTFSTLTVSNMSPEDSSIYLCSVEDHPGQGNTEAFFGQGTRLTVV.

The CDR3 protein is CASSVGTIYEQYF. As DNA, the CDR3 is TGTGCCAGCAGTGTAGGGACTATCTACGAGCAGTACTTC. The chain links TRBV27 to TRBJ2-7; TRBD2 aligns across 7 bases. With 5 bases clipped from V and 3 bases from J, the junction kept 4 bases outside the gene matches. Germline CDR1 reads MNHEY; CDR2 reads SMNVEV (reference sequence). This CDR3 spans 13 amino acids.

J is TRBJ1-1 and V is TRBV25-1, with D possibly TRBD1 on 6 matching bases. CDR1 is MGHDK, CDR2 SYGVNS, per germline. The V end lost 5 bases, the J end lost 1 base, and 8 bases lay between the germline ends. The CDR3 is made up of 13 amino acids. DNA for the CDR3: TGTGCCAGCAGTCCACAGGGGAACACTGAAGCTTTCTTT. Translated: CASSPQGNTEAFF.

This clone was seen just once. This chain joins TRBV7-8 and TRBJ2-5; TRBD1 aligns across 8 bases. Germline trimming cut 8 bases from V and 6 bases from J; bases unmatched to any gene: 11. Germline loops: CDR1 SGHVS, CDR2 FQNEAQ. The CDR3 length is 14 residues. Here the CDR3 DNA reads TGTGCCAGCTTAGACAGGGGCCTCTCGAAGACCCAGTACTTC. It codes for CASLDRGLSKTQYF.

The rearrangement joins TRBV6-1 to TRBJ1-5; 9 bases line up with TRBD1. Germline lookup yields CDR1 MNHNS and CDR2 SASEGT. Trimming at V came to 2 bases and at J to 7 bases, leaving 6 bases not matched to a gene. This CDR3 has 15 residues. CDR3 sequence: CASSETGGAGQPQHF. The CDR3 nucleotides read TGTGCCAGCAGTGAAACAGGGGGCGCGGGACAGCCCCAGCATTTT.

This rearrangement joins TRBV14 to TRBJ2-1; 8 bases map to TRBD2. Germline CDR1 is SGHDN and CDR2 is FVKESK. The CDR3 has 21 amino acids. The trim removed 1 base at V and 0 bases at J, leaving 17 bases unmatched. As DNA, the CDR3 is TGTGCCAGCAGCCAAGCCCCGGGCAGCGGGAGACCCCTAAGCTCCTACAATGAGCAGTTCTTC. Translating gives CASSQAPGSGRPLSSYNEQFF.

This chain links TRBV5-1 with TRBJ2-2; 14 nucleotides align to TRBD2. The length of the CDR3 is 15 residues. Germline CDR1 reads SGHRS; CDR2 reads YFSETQ. The J segment lost 6 bases and the V segment lost 4 bases, leaving 2 bases of the junction unmatched. The CDR3 spells CASSETSGGAGELFF. The CDR3 DNA is TGCGCCAGCAGCGAGACTAGCGGGGGGGCCGGGGAGCTGTTTTTT.

The J gene is TRBJ2-7, the V gene TRBV2; 9 nucleotides align to TRBD1. The germline V gene encodes CDR1 SNHLY and CDR2 FYNNEI. V was clipped by 6 bases and J by 1 base; unmatched bases: 13. The CDR3 sequence is 17 residues long. Written as DNA, the CDR3 is TGTGCCAGCAGGATACCGGGACAGGGTAAAGGGTCCTACGAGCAGTACTTC. Translated: CASRIPGQGKGSYEQYF.

The chain couples TRBV7-9 to TRBJ1-1; a weak D match, TRBD1 (5 bases). The CDR3 contains 15 residues. V shed 1 base and J shed 1 base, with 10 bases lying between them. CDR1 is SEHNR and CDR2 is FQNEAQ in the germline V gene (reference sequence). The DNA of the CDR3 is TGTGCCAGCAGCTTAGGATTGACAGAGAACACTGAAGCTTTCTTT. Translated: CASSLGLTENTEAFF. The variable domain in full, with the rest retrieved from reference TRBV7-9 and TRBJ1-1, is DTGVSQNPRHKITKRGQNVTFRCDPISEHNRLYWYRQTLGQGPEFLTYFQNEAQLEKSRLLSDRFSAERPKGSFSTLEIQRTEQGDSAMYLCASSLGLTENTEAFFGQGTRLTVV.

This clone was seen more than once but under ten times. The chain joins TRBV5-4 to TRBJ1-1, with a tentative D call TRBD1 (5 bases). From germline, CDR1 is SGHNT and CDR2 YYREEE (reference sequence). The V end was cut by 4 bases, the J end by 5 bases, with 18 bases between. CDR3 length equals 15 residues. The CDR3 bases are TGTGCCAGCAGCCTGGGACTCACCCAGGGAACTGAAGCTTTCTTT. This sequence encodes CASSLGLTQGTEAFF.

This chain joins TRBV9 and TRBJ2-7; D might be TRBD1 or TRBD2, each matching 6 bases. CDR1 and CDR2 from the germline V gene are SGDLS and YYNGEE. The CDR3 loop spans 16 amino acids. V gave up 2 bases and J gave up 2 bases, with 17 bases separating them. The CDR3 spells CASSVEGGTFPYEQYF. CDR3 in DNA: TGTGCCAGCAGCGTTGAAGGGGGGACATTCCCCTACGAGCAGTACTTC.

For the CDR3, the DNA is TGTGCCAGCAGCTTAGGGACGGGTGCGCTAAAAAACATTCAGTACTTC. It specifies CASSLGTGALKNIQYF. The V gene is TRBV7-2, the J gene TRBJ2-4; D ambiguous. The CDR3 covers 16 residues. Per germline, CDR1 SGHTA and CDR2 FQGNSA. V was shortened by 1 base and J by 4 bases, with 14 bases between the two germline ends.

This chain links TRBV5-8 with TRBJ2-5; the D gene is possibly TRBD1 (6 bases). Germline lookup yields CDR1 SGHTS and CDR2 YDEGEE. This CDR3 is 16 amino acids long. Trimming shortened V by 8 bases and J by 5 bases, and 25 bases separated the two germline ends. The CDR3 region is CASLSRLQGSRETQYF. CDR3 DNA sequence: TGTGCCAGTCTATCCCGCCTACAGGGTTCTAGGGAGACCCAGTACTTC.

This rearrangement joins TRBV28 to TRBJ1-2, with D tentatively TRBD1 (5 bases). Germline V gene data show CDR1 as MDHEN and CDR2 as SYDVKM. The CDR3 length is 13 residues. V was trimmed by 10 bases and J by 7 bases, leaving 19 bases between them. This CDR3 is CATSYGTPFGYTF. CDR3 nucleotide sequence: TGTGCCACCTCCTACGGGACCCCTTTTGGCTACACCTTC.